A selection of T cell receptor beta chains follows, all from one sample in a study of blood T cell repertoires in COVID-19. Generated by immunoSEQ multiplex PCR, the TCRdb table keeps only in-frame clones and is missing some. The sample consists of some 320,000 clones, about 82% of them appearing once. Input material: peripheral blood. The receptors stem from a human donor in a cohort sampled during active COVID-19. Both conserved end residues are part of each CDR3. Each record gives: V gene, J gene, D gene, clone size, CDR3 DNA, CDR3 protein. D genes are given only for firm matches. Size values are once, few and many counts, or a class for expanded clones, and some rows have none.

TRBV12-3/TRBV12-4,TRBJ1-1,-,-,TGTGCCATCCGGGAAACTGGGGGCGTAGAAGCTTTCTTT,CAIRETGGVEAFF
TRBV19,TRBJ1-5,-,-,TGTGCCAGTATGGACACTTTCAATCAGCCCCAGCATTTT,CASMDTFNQPQHF
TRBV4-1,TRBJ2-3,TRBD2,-,TGCGCCAGCAGCCACCAGAAGCGGGGGGGTAGCACAGATACGCAGTATTTT,CASSHQKRGGSTDTQYF
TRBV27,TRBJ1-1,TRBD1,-,TGTGCCAGCAGTTGGGACAGCGCCATGAACACTGAAGCTTTCTTT,CASSWDSAMNTEAFF
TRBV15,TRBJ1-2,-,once,TGTGCCACCAGCCGACCCTGGGCGGCGGGTCGAAATGGCTACACCTTC,CATSRPWAAGRNGYTF
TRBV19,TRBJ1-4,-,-,TGTGCCAGTAGTATTCGGTCAGGGGCGGATGAAAAACTGTTTTTT,CASSIRSGADEKLFF
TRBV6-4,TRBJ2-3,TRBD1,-,TGTGCCAGCAGCGTTACAGGGGCCGGCACAGATACGCAGTATTTT,CASSVTGAGTDTQYF
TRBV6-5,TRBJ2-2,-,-,TGTGCCAGCAGTTACTCGGCGGTTGCGAACACCGGGGAGCTGTTTTTT,CASSYSAVANTGELFF
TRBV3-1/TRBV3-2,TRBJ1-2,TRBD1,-,TGTGCCAGCAGCCAAGATATAAGGGGGCCCAACTATGGCTACACCTTC,CASSQDIRGPNYGYTF
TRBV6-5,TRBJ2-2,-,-,TGTGCCAGCAGTTACTCGAGCCCGGGGGTTACGCTGTTTTTT,CASSYSSPGVTLFF
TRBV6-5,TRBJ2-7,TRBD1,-,TGTGCCAGCAGATCTCTTAGGACAGGGGGCGAGCAGTACTTC,CASRSLRTGGEQYF
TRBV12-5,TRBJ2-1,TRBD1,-,TGTGCTAGTGCCCCCCGGGACAGGCCCTACAATGAGCAGTTCTTC,CASAPRDRPYNEQFF
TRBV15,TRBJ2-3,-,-,TGTGCCACCAGCAGTGTGGGCGAGATGTTAGCAGATACGCAGTATTTT,CATSSVGEMLADTQYF
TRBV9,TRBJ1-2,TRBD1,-,TGTGCCAGCAGCGAACGGGTTAGGGGGCCAACCGATGGCTACACCTTC,CASSERVRGPTDGYTF
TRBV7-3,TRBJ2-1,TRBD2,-,TGTGCCAGCAGCTTGCAACTAGCGGGGGCTAACAATGAGCAGTTCTTC,CASSLQLAGANNEQFF
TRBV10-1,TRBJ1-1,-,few,TGCGCCAGCCGGCGCGAGGCAAAAGCTTTCTTT,CASRREAKAFF
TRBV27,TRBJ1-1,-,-,TGTGCCAGCACCCAGGGGTGGAACACTGAAGCTTTCTTT,CASTQGWNTEAFF
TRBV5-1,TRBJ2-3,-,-,TGCGCCAGCAGCTTGGGTGGTACTAGCACAGATACGCAGTATTTT,CASSLGGTSTDTQYF
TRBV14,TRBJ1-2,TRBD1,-,TGTGCCAGCAGCCCGTTCGGGACAGGGTGGGGATACACCTTC,CASSPFGTGWGYTF
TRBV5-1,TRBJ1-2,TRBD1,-,TGCGCCAGCAGCCTGGGACAGTATTATGGCTACACCTTC,CASSLGQYYGYTF
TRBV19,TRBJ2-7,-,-,TGTGCCAGTAGTGAGGACGGGGGTGCCTACGAGCAGTACTTC,CASSEDGGAYEQYF
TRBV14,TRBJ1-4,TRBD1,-,TGTGCCAGCAGCCATACTGACAGGGGAAAACTGTTTTTT,CASSHTDRGKLFF
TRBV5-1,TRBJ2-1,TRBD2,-,TGCGCCAGCAGCCTCGGACTAGCGGGGGTCAATGAGCAGTTCTTC,CASSLGLAGVNEQFF
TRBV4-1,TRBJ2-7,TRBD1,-,TGCGCCAGCAGCAGGACAGGGAGCTTGGGTGGCCGCTACGAGCAGTACTTC,CASSRTGSLGGRYEQYF
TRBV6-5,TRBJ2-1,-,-,TGTGCCAGCAGTAAGGGAGGGGGGGATGAGCAGTTCTTC,CASSKGGGDEQFF
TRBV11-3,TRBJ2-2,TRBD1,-,TGTGCCAGCAGCTTGTCGGGACAGGGGGCCACCGGGGAGCTGTTTTTT,CASSLSGQGATGELFF
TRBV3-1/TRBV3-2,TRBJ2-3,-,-,TGTGCCAGCAGCCGGGACTCGAGCACAGATACGCAGTATTTT,CASSRDSSTDTQYF
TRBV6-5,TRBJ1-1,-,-,TGTGCCAGCAGGAGGATGACAGACCTAGAAGCTTTCTTT,CASRRMTDLEAFF
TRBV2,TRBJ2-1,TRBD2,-,TGTGCCAGCAGACTAGCGGGGGGGCCCTACAATGAGCAGTTCTTC,CASRLAGGPYNEQFF
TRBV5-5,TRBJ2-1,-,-,TGTGCCAGCAGAGAGCAGGGTCCGGAGCAGTTCTTC,CASREQGPEQFF
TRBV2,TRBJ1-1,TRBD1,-,TGTGCCAGCAGGGCAGGAGGGACAGGTGACGTAAAGAACACTGAAGCTTTCTTT,CASRAGGTGDVKNTEAFF
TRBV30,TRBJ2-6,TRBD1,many,TGTGCCTGGAGGGGACAGGGGAATGGGGCCAACGTCCTGACTTTC,CAWRGQGNGANVLTF
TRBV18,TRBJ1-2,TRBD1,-,TGTGCCAGCTCAACAGACAGGGGATTCAGCTATGGCTACACCTTC,CASSTDRGFSYGYTF
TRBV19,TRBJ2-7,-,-,TGTGCCAGTAGTTCCGGGACAATGAACTCCTACGAGCAGTACTTC,CASSSGTMNSYEQYF
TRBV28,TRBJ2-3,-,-,TGTGCCAGCAGTACCTTGGACTCTGATACGCAGTATTTT,CASSTLDSDTQYF
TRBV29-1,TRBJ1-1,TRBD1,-,TGCAGCGCACTAAGGGACAGCATGAACACTGAAGCTTTCTTT,CSALRDSMNTEAFF
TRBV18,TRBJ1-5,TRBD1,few,TGTGCCAGCTCACAAGGACAGGGCAGTCAGCCCCAGCATTTT,CASSQGQGSQPQHF
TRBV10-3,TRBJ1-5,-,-,TGTGCCATCAGTGAGTCGAGTGAAAGAGGTCAGCCCCAGCATTTT,CAISESSERGQPQHF
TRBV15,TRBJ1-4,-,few,TGTGCCACCAGCAGAGACGGGTCGATTAATGAAAAACTGTTTTTT,CATSRDGSINEKLFF
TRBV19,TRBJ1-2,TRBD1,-,TGTGCCAGTAGTCTCATCGTCGGGACAGGGTCGAGGGGCTATGGCTACACCTTC,CASSLIVGTGSRGYGYTF
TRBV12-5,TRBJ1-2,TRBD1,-,TGTGCTAGTGGTTTGCCCACCCGGGACAGTGACTATGGCTACACCTTC,CASGLPTRDSDYGYTF
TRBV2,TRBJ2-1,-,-,TGTGCCAGCAGACAGGGCCTTTACAATGAGCAGTTCTTC,CASRQGLYNEQFF
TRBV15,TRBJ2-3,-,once,TGTGCCACCAGCAGAGAGTTTGCGACAGATACGCAGTATTTT,CATSREFATDTQYF
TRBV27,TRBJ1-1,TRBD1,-,TGTGCCAGCAGTTTAAGGGACAGTTACACTGAAGCTTTCTTT,CASSLRDSYTEAFF
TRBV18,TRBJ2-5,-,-,TGTGCCAGCTCTCCCGGGGAGACCCAGTACTTC,CASSPGETQYF
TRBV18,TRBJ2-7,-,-,TGTGCCAGCTCACAGGGACAATTAGGGAATTACGAGCAGTACTTC,CASSQGQLGNYEQYF
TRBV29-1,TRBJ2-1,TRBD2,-,TGCAGCGTCGCCGGACTAGCGGGGACCCCTTCCTACAATGAGCAGTTCTTC,CSVAGLAGTPSYNEQFF
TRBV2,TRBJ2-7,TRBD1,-,TGTGCCAGCAGCAGAGACAGGGGGCTATACGAGCAGTACTTC,CASSRDRGLYEQYF
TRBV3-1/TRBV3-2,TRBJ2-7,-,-,TGTGCCAGCAGCCAAGGTCAGACAGACGTCTACGAGCAGTACTTC,CASSQGQTDVYEQYF